What follows is one T cell receptor beta chain and its context. The data stem from a study of PD-L1 blockade in urothelial cancer. Time point here: peripheral blood 6 weeks after treatment start. TCRdb's copy holds only in-frame clones and misses some; the assay was immunoSEQ multiplex PCR. The table shows some 110,000 clones, with around 93% occurring only once. The CDR3 runs to 15 residues. CDR1 and CDR2 from the germline V gene are SGDLS and YYNGEE. Unmatched junction bases numbered 3, after V lost 4 bases and J lost 0 bases. This material consisted of PBMCs, taken around atezolizumab (anti-PD-L1) treatment. This chain joins TRBV9 and TRBJ2-2; 7 positions match TRBD1. This receptor was identified in a man aged 55 to 70 with urothelial cancer. The DNA for the CDR3 is TGTGCCAGCAGCCTAGGGGGCTCGAACACCGGGGAGCTGTTTTTT. As protein: CASSLGGSNTGELFF.